This record covers a single T cell receptor beta chain. In its sample, this clonotype was seen a few times. Its antigen remains unidentified. No quality values exist for individual bases; no much larger clone is one base distant. The data belong to a study of response to subunit inactivated influenza vaccine (dated by TCRdb to the late 2010s). For context, the study as a whole: The study used deep quantitative T cell receptor repertoire profiling to track responses to a trivalent subunit inactivated influenza vaccine.

The time point label, as the study defines it: approximately 47 days after influenza vaccine administration. The protocol used for the library was RT-PCR. The instrument given in TCRdb is Illumina HiSeq 2500. TCRdb itself trimmed the public reads at Q25 with fastp, ran MiXCR and retained productive beta chains. CDR3 protein duplicates are merged, each entry listing the most common genes and DNA. Here the sample has 500,000 or so distinct CDR3 sequences; 9.5% to 12% occur a single time. The biggest ten clones account for approximately 12% of the sample. Here is what the overall study found, with its caveats: The authors suggested that each seasonal influenza vaccination may recruit only a limited number of new T cells.

V lost 7 bases and J lost 1 base; the stretch between them is 10 bases long. The CDR3 has 13 amino acids, counting the end cysteine and phenylalanine. The kept DNA is CDR3 alone, 39 bases in frame from the first base. The CDR1 and CDR2 encoded by the germline V gene (reference sequence) are DFQATT and SNEGSKA. This receptor was taken from a man aged 50 to 60 who received an inactivated influenza vaccine. Donor details come from another sample of the same person, matched by shared clones. The sample was PBMCs from blood, taken 40 to 50 days after vaccination. The chain is assembled from TRBV20-1 and TRBJ2-2; the D segment cannot be called with confidence. The bases are TGCAGTGTCCGGGCAGGGAACACCGGGGAGCTGTTTTTT. Its protein product is CSVRAGNTGELFF.